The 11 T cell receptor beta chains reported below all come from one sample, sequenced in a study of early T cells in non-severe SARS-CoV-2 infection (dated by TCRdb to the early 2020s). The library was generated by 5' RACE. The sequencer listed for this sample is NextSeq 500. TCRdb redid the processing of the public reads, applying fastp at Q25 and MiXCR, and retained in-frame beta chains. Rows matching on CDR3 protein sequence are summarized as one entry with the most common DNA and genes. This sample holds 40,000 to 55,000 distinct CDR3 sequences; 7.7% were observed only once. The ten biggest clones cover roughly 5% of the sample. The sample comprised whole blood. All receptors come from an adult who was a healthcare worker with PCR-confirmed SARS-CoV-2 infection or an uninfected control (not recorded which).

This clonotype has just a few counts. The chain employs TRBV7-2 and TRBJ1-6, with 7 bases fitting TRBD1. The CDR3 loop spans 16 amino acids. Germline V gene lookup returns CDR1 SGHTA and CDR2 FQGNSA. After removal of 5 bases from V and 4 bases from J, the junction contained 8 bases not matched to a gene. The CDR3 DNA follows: TGTGCCAGCAGCCCAGGGGGGAAGACTTATAATTCACCCCTCCACTTT. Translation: CASSPGGKTYNSPLHF.

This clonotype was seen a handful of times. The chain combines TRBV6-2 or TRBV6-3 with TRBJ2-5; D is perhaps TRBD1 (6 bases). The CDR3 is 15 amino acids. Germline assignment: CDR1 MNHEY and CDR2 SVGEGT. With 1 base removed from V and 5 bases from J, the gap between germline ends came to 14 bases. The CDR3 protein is CASSYLGRTAETQYF. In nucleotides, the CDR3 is TGTGCCAGCAGTTACTTGGGAAGGACAGCGGAGACCCAGTACTTC.

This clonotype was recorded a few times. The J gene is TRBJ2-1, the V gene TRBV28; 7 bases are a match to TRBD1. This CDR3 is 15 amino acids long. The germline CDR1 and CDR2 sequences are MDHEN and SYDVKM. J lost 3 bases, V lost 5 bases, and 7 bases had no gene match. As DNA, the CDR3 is TGTGCCAGCAGTCCGATCCGGGACAGCTACAATGAGCAGTTCTTC. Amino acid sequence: CASSPIRDSYNEQFF.

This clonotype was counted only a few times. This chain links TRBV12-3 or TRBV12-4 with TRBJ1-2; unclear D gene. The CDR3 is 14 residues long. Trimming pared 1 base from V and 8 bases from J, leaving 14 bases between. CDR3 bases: TGTGCCAGCAGTTTAGAGGGATCATTTGGAGGCTACACCTTC. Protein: CASSLEGSFGGYTF.

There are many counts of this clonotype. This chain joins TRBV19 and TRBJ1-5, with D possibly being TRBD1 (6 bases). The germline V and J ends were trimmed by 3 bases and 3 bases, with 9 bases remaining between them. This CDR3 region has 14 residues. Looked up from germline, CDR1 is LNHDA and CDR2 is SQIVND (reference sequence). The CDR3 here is CASSMNRVNQPQHF. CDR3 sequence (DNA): TGTGCCAGTAGTATGAACAGGGTCAATCAGCCCCAGCATTTT.

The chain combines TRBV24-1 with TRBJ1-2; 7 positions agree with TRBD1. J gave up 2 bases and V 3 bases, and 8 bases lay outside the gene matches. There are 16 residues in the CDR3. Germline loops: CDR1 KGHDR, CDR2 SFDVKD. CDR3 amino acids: CATSDTDREDNYGYTF. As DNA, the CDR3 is TGTGCCACCAGTGATACAGACAGGGAAGACAACTATGGCTACACCTTC.

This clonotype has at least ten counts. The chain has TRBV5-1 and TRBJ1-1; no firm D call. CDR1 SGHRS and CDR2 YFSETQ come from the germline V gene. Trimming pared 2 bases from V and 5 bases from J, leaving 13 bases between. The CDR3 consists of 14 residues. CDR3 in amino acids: CASSFLDGGTEAFF. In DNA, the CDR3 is TGCGCCAGCAGCTTCCTGGATGGAGGGACTGAAGCTTTCTTT.

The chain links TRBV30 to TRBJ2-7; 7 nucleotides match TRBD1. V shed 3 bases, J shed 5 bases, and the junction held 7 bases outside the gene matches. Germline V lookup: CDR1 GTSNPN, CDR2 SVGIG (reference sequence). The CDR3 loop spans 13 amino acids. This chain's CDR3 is CAWSVAGGHEQYF. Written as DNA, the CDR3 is TGTGCCTGGAGCGTGGCAGGGGGACACGAGCAGTACTTC.

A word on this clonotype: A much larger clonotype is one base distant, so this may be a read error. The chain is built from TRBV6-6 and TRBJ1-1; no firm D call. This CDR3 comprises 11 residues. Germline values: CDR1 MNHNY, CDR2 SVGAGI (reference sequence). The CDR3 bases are TGTGTCAGCTCGGGGAACACTGAAGCTTTCTTT. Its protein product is CVSSGNTEAFF.

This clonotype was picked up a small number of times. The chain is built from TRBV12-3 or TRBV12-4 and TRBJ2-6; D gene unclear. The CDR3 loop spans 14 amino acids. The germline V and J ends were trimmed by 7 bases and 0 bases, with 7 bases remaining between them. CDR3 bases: TGTGCCAGCATGGCGCACTCTGGGGCCAACGTCCTGACTTTC. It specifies CASMAHSGANVLTF.

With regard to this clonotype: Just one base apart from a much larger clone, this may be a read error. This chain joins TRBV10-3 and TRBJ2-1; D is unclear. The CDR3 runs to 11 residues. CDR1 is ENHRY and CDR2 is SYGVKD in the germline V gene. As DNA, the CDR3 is TGTGCCATCAGTGAGGGCAATGAGCGGTTCTTC. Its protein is CAISEGNERFF.